The clone carrying this T cell receptor beta chain was seen ten or more times. Its specificity is not known. The data were taken from a study of early T cells in non-severe SARS-CoV-2 infection. Across the whole study: Unsorted whole-blood RNA was sequenced in bulk, leaving chains unpaired.

CDR1 is SGHAT and CDR2 is FQNNGV in the germline V gene. V lost 0 bases to trimming and J lost 2 bases; unmatched junction nucleotides: 5. The length of the CDR3 is 17 residues. Study observations and caveats: VDJdb matching favored anti-spike CD8 responses, missing private and CD4 specificities.

TCRdb reanalysed the 5' RACE reads using MiXCR and keeps one entry per CDR3 protein. The repertoire holds 85,000 to 90,000 distinct CDR3 sequences, with about 14% as singletons. The origin of this receptor is an adult who was a healthcare worker with PCR-confirmed SARS-CoV-2 infection or an uninfected control (not recorded which). Sample: whole blood. The chain joins TRBV11-2 to TRBJ2-1, with 9 bases matching TRBD2. Here the CDR3 reads CASSLDGERGAYNEQFF. The CDR3 nucleotides read TGTGCCAGCAGCTTAGATGGGGAGCGGGGGGCCTACAATGAGCAGTTCTTC.